This T cell receptor (beta chain) is drawn from a study of a mutant IDH1 vaccine in newly diagnosed glioma. With regard to this clone: Its antigen is as yet unknown.

Libraries were prepared by immunoSEQ multiplex PCR; TCRdb keeps only in-frame clonotypes and omits some of them. This table has 35,000 to 50,000 clones, roughly 89% appearing once. The time point is: week 11, during vaccination. Vaccinated patients received 300 ug of mutant IDH1 20-mer peptide per dose, with topical imiquimod. This clonotype was sampled from a man aged 40-50 years with glioma. The material was PBMCs, obtained from a glioma patient whose treatment included an IDH1 peptide vaccine.

Here the CDR3 DNA reads TGCGCCAGCAGTACCGGTTCGCCCAGCACAGATACGCAGTATTTT. This encodes CASSTGSPSTDTQYF. The V and J genes are TRBV5-1 and TRBJ2-3; D unresolved. The CDR3 runs 15 residues. Trimming shortened V by 5 bases and J by 0 bases, and 13 bases separated the two germline ends. From germline, CDR1 is SGHRS and CDR2 YFSETQ.